This TCR beta chain was identified during a study of human T cells and chemical hapten exposure. Germline loops: CDR1 LNHNV, CDR2 YYDKDF (reference sequence). This CDR3 comprises 14 residues. V was pared by 0 bases and J by 12 bases, with 15 bases between. TCRdb fed the RACE reads into MiXCR, producing one record per CDR3 protein. The sample includes about 380,000 distinct CDR3 sequences, approximately 5.1% seen only once; the top ten take around 2.6%. Sample time point: pre-sensitization, week 0. The treatment was: therapeutic diphenylcyclopropenone sensitization with weekly scalp DPC. The table lists this clonotype with many counts.

The material sequenced was whole blood, taken in connection with sensitization to the hapten diphenylcyclopropenone (DPC). The TCR originated in a woman aged 50 to 65 with alopecia areata. Some clones in this sample may be carry-over from other donors' samples. The chain couples TRBV15 to TRBJ2-1; D is uncertain. The CDR3 DNA sequence: TGTGCCACCAGCAGAGACTGGGCCTCTGAGTGGCAGTTCTTC. Translated, it gives CATSRDWASEWQFF.